The clone carrying this TCR beta chain was counted between two and nine times. MiXCR was run by TCRdb on the 5' RACE reads, yielding one entry per CDR3 protein. In the table there are around 490,000 distinct CDR3 sequences, approximately 14% of which are singletons. These data are taken from a study of identical twins. The data also belong to a second study, concerning yellow fever vaccine responses in identical twins.

The origin of this receptor is a woman under 30 in good health. The sequencing input was CD4+ T cells sorted from blood.

The CDR3 sequence is CASSVAVSSYEQYF. The CDR3 DNA reads TGTGCCAGCAGCGTAGCAGTCAGTTCCTACGAGCAGTACTTC. V is TRBV9 and J is TRBJ2-7; the D is unclear. Trimming removed 0 bases from V and 1 base from J, with 8 bases in between. Looked up from germline, CDR1 is SGDLS and CDR2 is YYNGEE. The CDR3 consists of 14 residues.